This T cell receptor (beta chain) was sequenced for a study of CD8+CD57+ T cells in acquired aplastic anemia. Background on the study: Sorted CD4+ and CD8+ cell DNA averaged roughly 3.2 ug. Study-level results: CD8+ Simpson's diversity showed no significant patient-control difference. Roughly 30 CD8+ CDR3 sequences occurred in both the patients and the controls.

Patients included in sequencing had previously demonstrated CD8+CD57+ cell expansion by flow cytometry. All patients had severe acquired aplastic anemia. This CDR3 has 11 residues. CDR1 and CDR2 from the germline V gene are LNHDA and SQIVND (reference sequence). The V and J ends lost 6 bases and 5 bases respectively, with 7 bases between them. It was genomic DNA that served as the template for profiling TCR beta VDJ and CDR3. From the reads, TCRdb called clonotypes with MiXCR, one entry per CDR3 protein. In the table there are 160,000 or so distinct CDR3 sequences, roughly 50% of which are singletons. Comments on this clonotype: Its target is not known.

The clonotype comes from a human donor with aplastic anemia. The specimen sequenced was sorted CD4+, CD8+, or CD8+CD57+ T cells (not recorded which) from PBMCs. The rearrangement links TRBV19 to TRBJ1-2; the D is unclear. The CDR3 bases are TGTGCCAGTAGGGCCCTTTATGGCTACACCTTC. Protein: CASRALYGYTF. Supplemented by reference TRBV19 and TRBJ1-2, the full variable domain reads DGGITQSPKYLFRKEGQNVTLSCEQNLNHDAMYWYRQDPGQGLRLIYYSQIVNDFQKGDIAEGYSVSREKKESFPLTVTSAQKNPTAFYLCASRALYGYTFGSGTRLTVV.